This TCR beta chain was identified during a study of T cell repertoires in cytomegalovirus infection. Study background: TCR beta signatures that were public indicated CMV infection and matching HLA type.

TCRdb re-derived calls from the reads in MiXCR, one entry per CDR3 protein. The sample gives approximately 990,000 distinct CDR3 sequences, around 30% of which show up once; about 14% is in the top ten. The germline V gene has CDR1 SGHVS and CDR2 FNYEAQ. V was shortened by 1 base and J by 3 bases, with 10 bases between the two germline ends. The CDR3 loop spans 15 amino acids. As for this clonotype: Its specificity is unknown. This may come from a read error, since a much larger clone is one base off.

Study-level findings and limits: CMV-specific HLA-C-restricted TCR beta clonotypes dominated the ex vivo response. Cumulative public TCR beta family frequency identified carriers of CMV plus the relevant HLA.

The chain links TRBV7-6 to TRBJ1-5, with D unresolved. The sequence came from a human donor in good health (CMV status not recorded). Some clones in this sample may be carry-over from other donors' samples. The input for sequencing was cultured CD8+ T cells from PBMCs, taken from culture after CMV antigen stimulation. CDR3 region: CASSLDVSDNQPQHF. The CDR3 nucleotides are TGTGCCAGCAGCTTAGACGTATCGGACAATCAGCCCCAGCATTTT.